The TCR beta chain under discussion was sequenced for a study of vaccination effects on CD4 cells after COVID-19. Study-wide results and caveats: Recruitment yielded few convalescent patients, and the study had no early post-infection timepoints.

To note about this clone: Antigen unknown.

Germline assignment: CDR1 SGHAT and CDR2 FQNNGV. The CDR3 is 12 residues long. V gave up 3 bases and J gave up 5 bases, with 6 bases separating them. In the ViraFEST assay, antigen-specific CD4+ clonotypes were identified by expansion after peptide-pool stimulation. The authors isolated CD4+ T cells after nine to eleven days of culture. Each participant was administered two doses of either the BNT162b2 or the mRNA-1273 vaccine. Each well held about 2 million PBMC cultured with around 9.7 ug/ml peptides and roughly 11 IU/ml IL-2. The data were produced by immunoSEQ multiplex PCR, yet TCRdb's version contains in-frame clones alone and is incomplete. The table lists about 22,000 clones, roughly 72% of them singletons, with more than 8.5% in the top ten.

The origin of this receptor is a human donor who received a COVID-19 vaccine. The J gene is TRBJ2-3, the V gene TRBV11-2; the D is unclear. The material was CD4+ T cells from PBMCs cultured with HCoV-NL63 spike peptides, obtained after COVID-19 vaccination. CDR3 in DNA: TGTGCCAGCAGCTTGCACAGAGATACGCAGTATTTT. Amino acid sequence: CASSLHRDTQYF. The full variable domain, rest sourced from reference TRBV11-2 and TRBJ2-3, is EAGVAQSPRYKIIEKRQSVAFWCNPISGHATLYWYQQILGQGPKLLIQFQNNGVVDDSQLPKDRFSAERLKGVDSTLKIQPAKLEDSAVYLCASSLHRDTQYFGPGTRLTVL.